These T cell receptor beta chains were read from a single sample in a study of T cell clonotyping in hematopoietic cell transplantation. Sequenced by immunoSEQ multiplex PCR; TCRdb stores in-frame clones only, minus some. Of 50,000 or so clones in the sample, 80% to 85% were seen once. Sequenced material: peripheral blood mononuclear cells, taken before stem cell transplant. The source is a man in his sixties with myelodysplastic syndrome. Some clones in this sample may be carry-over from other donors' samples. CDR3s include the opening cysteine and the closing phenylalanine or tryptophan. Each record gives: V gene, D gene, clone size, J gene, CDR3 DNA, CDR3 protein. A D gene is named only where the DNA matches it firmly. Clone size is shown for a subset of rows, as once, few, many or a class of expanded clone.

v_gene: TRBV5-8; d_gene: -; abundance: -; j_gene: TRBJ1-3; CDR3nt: TGTGCCAGCAGCTTGGCAATGTTCTCTGGAAACACCATATATTTT; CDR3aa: CASSLAMFSGNTIYF
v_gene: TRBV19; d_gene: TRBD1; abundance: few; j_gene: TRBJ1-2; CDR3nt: TGTGCCAGTAGTACTCGGGACAGCTATGGCTACACCTTC; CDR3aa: CASSTRDSYGYTF
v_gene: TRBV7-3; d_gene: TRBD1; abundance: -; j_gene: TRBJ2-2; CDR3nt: TGTGCCAGCAGCTTCGGGACAGGGAACACCGGGGAGCTGTTTTTT; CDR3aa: CASSFGTGNTGELFF
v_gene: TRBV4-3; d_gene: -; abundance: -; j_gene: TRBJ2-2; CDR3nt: TGCGCCAGCAGCCAATCGGTAGGGTACACCGGGGAGCTGTTTTTT; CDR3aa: CASSQSVGYTGELFF
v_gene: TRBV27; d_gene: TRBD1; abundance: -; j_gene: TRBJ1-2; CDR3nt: TGTGCCAGCATTTCCAGGGGGGGGTTGAACTATGGCTACACCTTC; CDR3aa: CASISRGGLNYGYTF
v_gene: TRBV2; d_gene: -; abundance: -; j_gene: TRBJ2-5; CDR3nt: TGTGCCAGCAGTGGAGGAGGGGGGCAGGGGACCCAGTACTTC; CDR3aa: CASSGGGGQGTQYF
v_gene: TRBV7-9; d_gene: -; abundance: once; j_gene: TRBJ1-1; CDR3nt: TGTGCCAGCAGCAAACAGGGAAACACTGAAGCTTTCTTT; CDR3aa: CASSKQGNTEAFF
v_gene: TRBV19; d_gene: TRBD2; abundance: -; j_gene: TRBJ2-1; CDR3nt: TGTGCCACCCGGACTAGCGGGGGGGCAGGTGAGCAGTTCTTC; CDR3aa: CATRTSGGAGEQFF
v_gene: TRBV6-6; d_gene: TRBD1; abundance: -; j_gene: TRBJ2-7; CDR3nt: TGTGCCAGCAGGTCGGGACAGGGGCTTGGCGAGCAGTACTTC; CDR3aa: CASRSGQGLGEQYF
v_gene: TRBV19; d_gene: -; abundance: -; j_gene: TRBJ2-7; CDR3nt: TGTGCCAGTAGTGAGGGGGGTGAGCAGTACTTC; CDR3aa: CASSEGGEQYF
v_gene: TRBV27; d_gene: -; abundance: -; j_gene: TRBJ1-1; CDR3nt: TGTGCCAGCAGTCCCCAGAAAGGGGCTTATAGTATCACTGAAGCTTTCTTT; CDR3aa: CASSPQKGAYSITEAFF
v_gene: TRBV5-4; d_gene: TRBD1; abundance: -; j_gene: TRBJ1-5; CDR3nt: TGTGCCAGCAGCCTGGACGGGACAGGGAATCAGCCCCAGCATTTT; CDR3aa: CASSLDGTGNQPQHF
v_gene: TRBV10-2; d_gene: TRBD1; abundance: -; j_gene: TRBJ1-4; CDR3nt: TGCGCCAGCAGTCAAGGGACAGTTAATGAAAAACTGTTTTTT; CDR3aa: CASSQGTVNEKLFF
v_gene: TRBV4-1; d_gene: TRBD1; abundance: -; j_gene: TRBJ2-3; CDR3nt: TGCGCCAGCAGCCAGGGACAGGGGACCACAGATACGCAGTATTTT; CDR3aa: CASSQGQGTTDTQYF
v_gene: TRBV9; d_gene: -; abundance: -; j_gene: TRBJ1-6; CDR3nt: TGTGCCAGCAGCGTACAAGGGGTTGGGTCACCCCTCCACTTT; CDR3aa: CASSVQGVGSPLHF
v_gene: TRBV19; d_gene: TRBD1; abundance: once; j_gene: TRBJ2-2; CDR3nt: TGTGCCAGTAGTCCCAGGGGGCGGGACACCGGGGAGCTGTTTTTT; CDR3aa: CASSPRGRDTGELFF
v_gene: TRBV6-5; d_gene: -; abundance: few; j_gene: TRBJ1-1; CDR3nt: TGTGCCAGCAGTTATTGGGGAACTGAAGCTTTCTTT; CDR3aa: CASSYWGTEAFF
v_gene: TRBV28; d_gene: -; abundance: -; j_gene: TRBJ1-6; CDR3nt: TGTGCCAGCAGCACCGGGGGGGGGTTTAATTCACCCCTCCACTTT; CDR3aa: CASSTGGGFNSPLHF
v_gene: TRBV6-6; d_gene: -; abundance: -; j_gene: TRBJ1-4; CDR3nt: TGTGCCAGCAGTTTTGGGACCGGTGCAACTAATGAAAAACTGTTTTTT; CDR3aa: CASSFGTGATNEKLFF
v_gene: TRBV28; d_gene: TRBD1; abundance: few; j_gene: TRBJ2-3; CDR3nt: TGTGCCAGCAGTCGACAGGGAGCAGATACGCAGTATTTT; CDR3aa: CASSRQGADTQYF
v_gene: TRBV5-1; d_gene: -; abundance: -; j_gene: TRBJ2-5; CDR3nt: TGCGCCAGCAGCATGCAAGAGACCCAGTACTTC; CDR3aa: CASSMQETQYF
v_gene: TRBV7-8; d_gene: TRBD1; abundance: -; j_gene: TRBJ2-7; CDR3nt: TGTGCCAGCAGCCCGTGGACAGGGGAAACGGCGCAGTACTTC; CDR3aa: CASSPWTGETAQYF
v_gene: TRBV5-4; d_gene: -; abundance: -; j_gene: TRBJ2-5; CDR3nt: TGTGCCAGCAGCTCCCGATCAACTCAAGAGACCCAGTACTTC; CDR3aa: CASSSRSTQETQYF
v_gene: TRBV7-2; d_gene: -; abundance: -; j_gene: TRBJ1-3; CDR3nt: TGTGCCAGCAGCCTTGGGGCAGGGGTCGGAAACACCATATATTTT; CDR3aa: CASSLGAGVGNTIYF
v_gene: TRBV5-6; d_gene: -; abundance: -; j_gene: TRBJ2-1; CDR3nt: TGTGCCAGCAGCAAGCAACATGAGCAGTTCTTC; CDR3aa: CASSKQHEQFF
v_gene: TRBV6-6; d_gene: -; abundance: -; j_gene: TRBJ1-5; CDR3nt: TGTGCCAGCAGTTACCTTCCTTTTACGGGTCAGCCCCAGCATTTT; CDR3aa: CASSYLPFTGQPQHF
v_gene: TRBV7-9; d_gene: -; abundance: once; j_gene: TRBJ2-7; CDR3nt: TGTGCCAGCAGCCCTCGACAGACCCCCTACGAGCAGTACTTC; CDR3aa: CASSPRQTPYEQYF
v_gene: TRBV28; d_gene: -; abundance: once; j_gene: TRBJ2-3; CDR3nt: TGTGCCAGCACTACTAGCACAGATACGCAGTATTTT; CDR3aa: CASTTSTDTQYF
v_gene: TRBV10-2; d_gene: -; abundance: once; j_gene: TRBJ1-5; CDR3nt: TGCGCCAGCCGAGGGGAGCAGAATCAGCCCCAGCATTTT; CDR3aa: CASRGEQNQPQHF
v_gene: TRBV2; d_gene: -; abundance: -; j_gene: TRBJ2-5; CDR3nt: TGTGCCAGCAGGCTTGATAGTATCACCGAGACCCAGTACTTC; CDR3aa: CASRLDSITETQYF
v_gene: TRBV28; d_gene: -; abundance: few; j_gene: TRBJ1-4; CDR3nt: TGTGCCAGCAGCCCCAACACAGTAAATGAAAAACTGTTTTTT; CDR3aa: CASSPNTVNEKLFF
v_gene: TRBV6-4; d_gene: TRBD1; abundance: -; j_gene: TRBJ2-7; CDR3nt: TGTGCCAGCAGTGCTCAGGGGACAGGGGTCGGCGAGCAGTACTTC; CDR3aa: CASSAQGTGVGEQYF
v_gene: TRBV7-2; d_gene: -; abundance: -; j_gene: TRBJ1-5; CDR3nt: TGTGCCAGCAGCCCGAGGGTTCTTAGCAATCAGCCCCAGCATTTT; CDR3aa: CASSPRVLSNQPQHF
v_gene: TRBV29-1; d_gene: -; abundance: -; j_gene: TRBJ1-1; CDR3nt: TGCAGCGTCGATTCCCAGGTTCAGGGGACTGAAGCTTTCTTT; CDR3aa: CSVDSQVQGTEAFF
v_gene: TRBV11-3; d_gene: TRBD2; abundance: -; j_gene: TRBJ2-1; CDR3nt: TGTGCCAGCAGCTTAATAGCGGGGGGCAGGAATGAGCAGTTCTTC; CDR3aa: CASSLIAGGRNEQFF
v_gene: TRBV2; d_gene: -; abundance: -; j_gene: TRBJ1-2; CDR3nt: TGTGCCAGCAGTGAACTCAGGGGAAAGGAGGCAGCTAACTATGGCTACACCTTC; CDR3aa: CASSELRGKEAANYGYTF
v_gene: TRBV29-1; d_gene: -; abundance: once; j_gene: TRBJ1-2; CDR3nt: TGCAGCGTTGCGGCAGGTCTTGGCTACACCTTC; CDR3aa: CSVAAGLGYTF
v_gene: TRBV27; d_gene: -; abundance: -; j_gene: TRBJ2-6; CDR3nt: TGTGCCAGCAGTCCGTCAGGGGCCAACGTCCTGACTTTC; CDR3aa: CASSPSGANVLTF
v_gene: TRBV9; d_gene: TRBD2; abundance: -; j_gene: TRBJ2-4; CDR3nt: TGTGCCAGCAGCGTCGGTGGGAGCGGGGGGGCGGATAACATTCAGTACTTC; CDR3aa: CASSVGGSGGADNIQYF